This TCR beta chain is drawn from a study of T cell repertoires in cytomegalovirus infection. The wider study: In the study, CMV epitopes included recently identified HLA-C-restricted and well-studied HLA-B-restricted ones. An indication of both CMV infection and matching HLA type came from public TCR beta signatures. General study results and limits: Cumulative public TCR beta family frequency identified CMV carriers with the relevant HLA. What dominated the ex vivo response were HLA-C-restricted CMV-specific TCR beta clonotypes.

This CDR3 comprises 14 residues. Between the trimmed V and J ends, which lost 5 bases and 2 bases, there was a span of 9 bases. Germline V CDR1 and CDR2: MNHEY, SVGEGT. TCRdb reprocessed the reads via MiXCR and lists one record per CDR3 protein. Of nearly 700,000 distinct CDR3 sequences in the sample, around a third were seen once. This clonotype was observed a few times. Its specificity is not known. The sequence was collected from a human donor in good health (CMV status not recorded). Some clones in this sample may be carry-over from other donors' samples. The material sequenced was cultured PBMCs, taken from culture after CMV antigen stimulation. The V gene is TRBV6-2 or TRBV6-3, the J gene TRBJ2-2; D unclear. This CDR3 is CASSNPRNTGELFF. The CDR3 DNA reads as TGTGCCAGCAGTAATCCACGAAACACCGGGGAGCTGTTTTTT.